This T cell receptor beta chain was captured in a study of technical replicates of blood from a handful of donors. Profiled with immunoSEQ multiplex PCR; TCRdb holds only in-frame clones, not every one. Altogether roughly 100,000 clones are present, roughly 95% being singletons, with the ten largest covering around 0.37%. Germline CDR1 SGDLS, CDR2 YYNGEE. This CDR3 has 15 amino acids. V was cut by 4 bases and J by 7 bases, with 18 bases left in between. This chain links TRBV9 with TRBJ2-1; a possible D gene is TRBD2 (5 bases). This TCR was recovered from a human donor in good health. Sequenced input: T cells isolated from PBMCs. The CDR3 nucleotides read TGTGCCAGCAGCCCCCACCCTGAGGGCCGGAATGAGCAGTTCTTC. This gives the protein CASSPHPEGRNEQFF.